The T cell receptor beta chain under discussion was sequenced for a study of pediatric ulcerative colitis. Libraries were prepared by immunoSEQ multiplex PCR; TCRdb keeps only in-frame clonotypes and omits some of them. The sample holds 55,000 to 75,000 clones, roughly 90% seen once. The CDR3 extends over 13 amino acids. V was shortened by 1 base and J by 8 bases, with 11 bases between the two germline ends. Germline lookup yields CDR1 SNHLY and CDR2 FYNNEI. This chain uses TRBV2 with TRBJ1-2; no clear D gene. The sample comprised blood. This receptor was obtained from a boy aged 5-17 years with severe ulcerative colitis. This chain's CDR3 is CASSEEGGWGYTF. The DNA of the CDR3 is TGTGCCAGCAGTGAAGAAGGCGGCTGGGGCTACACCTTC.